The entry below gives a single T cell receptor (beta chain) sequence along with its context. The data belong to a study of blood T cell repertoires in COVID-19. As for the study in general: Sites in the United States, Italy and Spain provided acute and convalescent COVID-19 samples. Sources were T cells, B-cell-depleted T cells, or PBMCs; the material itself was cDNA or gDNA.

Germline assignment: CDR1 KGHSH and CDR2 LQKENI. This CDR3 region has 16 residues. V shed 6 bases and J shed 0 bases, with 17 bases lying between them. Profiled with immunoSEQ multiplex PCR; TCRdb holds only in-frame clones, not every one. The sample holds about 230,000 clones, around 90% seen once. The sequence was collected from a man under 40 with COVID-19, enrolled during active disease. The chain has TRBV18 and TRBJ1-1, with unresolved D. Sample: peripheral blood. Written as DNA, the CDR3 is TGTGCCAGCTCCTCCGGGGTTGGAGAATTGAACACTGAAGCTTTCTTT. Translating gives CASSSGVGELNTEAFF.